The text below deals with one TCR beta chain. This sample is drawn from a study of blood T cell repertoires in COVID-19. Study background: Some COVID-19 samples were acute and others convalescent; all came from the United States, Italy and Spain. Nucleic acid was either cDNA or gDNA, and it came from T cells, B-cell-depleted T cells, or PBMCs.

The germline V gene has CDR1 SGHRS and CDR2 YFSETQ. Trimming cost V 4 bases and J 2 bases, with 12 bases left between them. The CDR3 contains 14 residues. In the authors' workflow: Estimated nucleated cell counts came from reference gene primer amplification. Measured with immunoSEQ multiplex PCR; TCRdb has only the in-frame clones, and not every one. V, J and clone size are those of that table, while D and trimming were read from the DNA. This table has 150,000 to 200,000 clones, approximately 86% appearing once. Sequenced: peripheral blood. This chain connects TRBV5-1 to TRBJ2-5; D is perhaps TRBD1 (6 bases). This receptor was identified in a man aged 70 or older with acute or convalescent COVID-19. This chain's CDR3 is CASSPGQTQETQYF. The CDR3 coding sequence is TGCGCCAGCAGCCCCGGACAGACGCAAGAGACCCAGTACTTC.